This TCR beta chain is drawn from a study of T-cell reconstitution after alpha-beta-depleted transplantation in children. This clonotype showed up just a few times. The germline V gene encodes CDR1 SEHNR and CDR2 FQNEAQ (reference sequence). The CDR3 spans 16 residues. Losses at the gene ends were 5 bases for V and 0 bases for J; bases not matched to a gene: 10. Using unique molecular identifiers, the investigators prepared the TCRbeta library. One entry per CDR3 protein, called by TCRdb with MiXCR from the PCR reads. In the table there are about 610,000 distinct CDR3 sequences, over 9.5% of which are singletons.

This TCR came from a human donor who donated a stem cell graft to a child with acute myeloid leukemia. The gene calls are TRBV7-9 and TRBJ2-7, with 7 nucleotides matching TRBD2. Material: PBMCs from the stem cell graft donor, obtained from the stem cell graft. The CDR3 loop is CASSRRGGMSSYEQYF. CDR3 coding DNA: TGTGCCAGCAGCAGACGGGGAGGGATGAGCTCCTACGAGCAGTACTTC.